This TCR beta chain was recovered during a study of blood T cell repertoires in COVID-19. This clone was counted once. Sequencing used immunoSEQ multiplex PCR; TCRdb keeps in-frame clones, though not all of them. The sample has around 69,000 clones, roughly 89% seen once. The material sequenced was peripheral blood. This TCR derives from a woman between 50 and 59 years old with active COVID-19.

The CDR3 DNA follows: TGTGCCAGCACCGAAAAGGACTATACTCAGGTGTACTTC. Protein product: CASTEKDYTQVYF. V usage is TRBV7-9 and J usage is TRBJ2-7, with D possibly matching TRBD2 (6 bases). Looked up from germline, CDR1 is SEHNR and CDR2 is FQNEAQ (reference sequence). The CDR3 is 13 amino acids. Trimming removed 7 bases from V and 12 bases from J, with 22 bases in between.